A selection of T cell receptor beta chains follows, all from one sample in a study of blood T cell repertoires in COVID-19. This table comes from immunoSEQ multiplex PCR, and its TCRdb copy is limited to in-frame clones, with some not included. The repertoire holds around 84,000 clones, about three quarters seen once, with approximately 5.8% in the top ten. The sequenced material came from peripheral blood. The receptor set was obtained from a man in his fifties or sixties with active or convalescent COVID-19. Each CDR3 is given with its conserved first and last residue. The order of the fields is J gene, D gene, V gene, clone size, CDR3 protein, CDR3 DNA. A D gene is named only where the DNA matches it firmly. The size entry is marked missing in some rows and otherwise reads once, few, many or a size class.

J: TRBJ1-2; D: NA; V: TRBV7-9; size: NA; CDR3: CASSRGGAPGYTF; DNA: TGTGCCAGCAGCCGCGGGGGGGCCCCTGGCTACACCTTC
J: TRBJ2-2; D: NA; V: TRBV3-1/TRBV3-2; size: NA; CDR3: CASSQSYGLDTGELFF; DNA: TGTGCCAGCAGCCAAAGCTACGGTCTCGACACCGGGGAGCTGTTTTTT
J: TRBJ2-7; D: NA; V: TRBV6-5; size: NA; CDR3: CASSSFYEQYF; DNA: TGTGCCAGCAGTTCTTTCTACGAGCAGTACTTC
J: TRBJ1-6; D: TRBD1; V: TRBV5-1; size: NA; CDR3: CASSETGVDNSPLHF; DNA: TGCGCCAGCAGCGAGACAGGGGTTGACAATTCACCCCTCCACTTT
J: TRBJ1-1; D: NA; V: TRBV5-4; size: NA; CDR3: CASSLGSGQAFF; DNA: TGTGCCAGCAGCTTAGGTAGCGGCCAAGCTTTCTTT
J: TRBJ2-3; D: NA; V: TRBV9; size: NA; CDR3: CASSYGRGAHTDTQYF; DNA: TGTGCCAGCAGCTACGGCAGGGGGGCCCACACAGATACGCAGTATTTT
J: TRBJ2-1; D: TRBD2; V: TRBV9; size: few; CDR3: CASSANPGSGSYNEQFF; DNA: TGTGCCAGCAGCGCCAACCCAGGTAGCGGGTCCTACAATGAGCAGTTCTTC
J: TRBJ1-2; D: NA; V: TRBV9; size: many; CDR3: CASSPRGLSTYGYTF; DNA: TGTGCCAGCAGCCCTCGCGGCCTCTCGACTTATGGCTACACCTTC
J: TRBJ1-6; D: NA; V: TRBV5-4; size: NA; CDR3: CASRRKDGDNSPLHF; DNA: TGTGCCAGCAGAAGGAAGGACGGGGATAATTCACCCCTCCACTTT
J: TRBJ2-3; D: TRBD2; V: TRBV11-2; size: once; CDR3: CASSLRLADTQYF; DNA: TGTGCCAGCAGCTTACGACTAGCTGATACGCAGTATTTT
J: TRBJ1-1; D: NA; V: TRBV2; size: once; CDR3: CASSGSRNTEAFF; DNA: TGTGCCAGCAGTGGCTCGAGGAACACTGAAGCTTTCTTT
J: TRBJ2-3; D: NA; V: TRBV5-6; size: NA; CDR3: CASSSRSHSDTQYF; DNA: TGTGCCAGCAGCTCCAGATCCCATTCAGATACGCAGTATTTT
J: TRBJ2-3; D: NA; V: TRBV5-5; size: many; CDR3: CASSLAPAGSDTQYF; DNA: TGTGCCAGCAGCTTGGCCCCAGCGGGCTCCGATACGCAGTATTTT
J: TRBJ2-3; D: NA; V: TRBV7-3; size: NA; CDR3: CASSLGAGQFTDTQYF; DNA: TGTGCCAGCAGCTTAGGAGCAGGGCAATTCACAGATACGCAGTATTTT
J: TRBJ2-7; D: TRBD1; V: TRBV5-5; size: NA; CDR3: CASSLAGQGAYEQYF; DNA: TGTGCCAGCAGCTTGGCGGGACAGGGGGCCTACGAGCAGTACTTC
J: TRBJ1-2; D: TRBD1; V: TRBV6-2/TRBV6-3; size: NA; CDR3: CASSDRVANYGYTF; DNA: TGTGCCAGCAGTGACAGGGTCGCTAACTATGGCTACACCTTC